The next 21 T cell receptor beta chains were all read from a single sample in a study of regulatory T cells in long-lasting Graves disease. Arm-PCR of CDR3 regions and iRepertoire HTBI primers were used to build TCR beta libraries. Using its own MiXCR run on the multiplex PCR reads, TCRdb lists one record per CDR3 protein. The repertoire includes over 450,000 distinct CDR3 sequences, 12% of them detected once, and 7.5% to 9% sits in the top ten. Indicated time point: newly diagnosed GD, antithyroid drugs for less than 3 months. The TCR library was made from RNA extracted from PBMCs. These data also formed part of another study, on T cells in Graves' hyperthyroidism and ophthalmopathy.

The sequenced sample was peripheral blood mononuclear cells (PBMCs), obtained at new diagnosis, from a patient treated with antithyroid drugs. The receptors stem from a woman aged 25 to 39 with Graves disease.

This chain links TRBV24-1 with TRBJ2-5; TRBD1 aligns across 9 bases. The ends lost 3 bases at V and 5 bases at J; junction bases unmatched: 3. CDR1 is KGHDR and CDR2 is SFDVKD in the germline V gene. The CDR3 has 14 residues. The CDR3 loop reads CATSDAGTGETQYF. CDR3 sequence (DNA): TGTGCCACCAGTGATGCCGGGACAGGGGAGACCCAGTACTTC.

This clonotype was detected many times. V and J are TRBV2 and TRBJ1-1; 8 bases map to TRBD1. V shed 5 bases and J 6 bases; nucleotides not matched to a gene: 8. Germline CDR1 SNHLY, CDR2 FYNNEI. The CDR3 covers 14 residues. CDR3 protein: CASSKDRVGSEAFF. CDR3 sequence (DNA): TGTGCCAGCAGTAAGGACAGGGTAGGCTCTGAAGCTTTCTTT.

This clonotype was counted many times. The chain uses TRBV6-1 and TRBJ1-1, with a tentative D call TRBD1 (5 bases). V gave up 6 bases and J gave up 10 bases, with 15 bases separating them. CDR3 length: 12 residues. The germline gives CDR1 MNHNS, CDR2 SASEGT. CDR3 residues: CASRPSGGVAFF. The CDR3 DNA reads as TGTGCCAGCAGGCCCAGCGGGGGTGTAGCTTTCTTT.

This clonotype was seen many times. The gene calls are TRBV28 and TRBJ2-7, with TRBD2 matching 9 bases. Looked up from germline, CDR1 is MDHEN and CDR2 is SYDVKM. The V segment lost 6 bases and the J segment 1 base; nucleotides outside the gene matches: 7. This CDR3 is 15 amino acids long. This chain's CDR3 is CASSIPGLASYEQYF. The CDR3 DNA follows: TGTGCCAGCAGCATTCCGGGACTAGCTTCCTACGAGCAGTACTTC.

The chain carries TRBV19 and TRBJ1-5; D is uncertain. The CDR3 contains 14 residues. Deletions cut 1 base from V and 5 bases from J, with 9 bases between. Germline V CDR1 and CDR2: LNHDA, SQIVND (reference sequence). The CDR3 loop reads CASSIGTRDQPQHF. The DNA of the CDR3 is TGTGCCAGTAGTATAGGAACAAGGGATCAGCCCCAGCATTTT. The full variable domain, with the rest looked up from reference TRBV19 and TRBJ1-5, is DGGITQSPKYLFRKEGQNVTLSCEQNLNHDAMYWYRQDPGQGLRLIYYSQIVNDFQKGDIAEGYSVSREKKESFPLTVTSAQKNPTAFYLCASSIGTRDQPQHFGDGTRLSIL.

In its sample, this clonotype was seen a few times. The junction departs from the called germline gene at one end, perhaps through a read error. The V and J genes are TRBV2 and TRBJ1-5, with TRBD1 matching 7 bases. The CDR3 totals 15 residues. Per the germline V gene, CDR1 is SNHLY and CDR2 is FYNNEI. This CDR3 is CASRKQGYSDQPQHF. The CDR3 DNA reads as TGTGCCAGCAGAAAACAGGGGTATAGCGATCAGCCCCAGCATTTT. The full variable domain, in which reference TRBV2 and TRBJ1-5 provide the parts outside the CDR3, is EPEVTQTPSHQVTQMGQEVILRCVPISNHLYFYWYRQILGQKVEFLVSFYNNEISEKSEIFDDQFSVERPDGSNFTLKIRSTKLEDSAMYFCASRKQGYSDQPQHFGDGTRLSIL.

At least ten counts were recorded for this clonotype. This chain joins TRBV18 and TRBJ1-2; no clear D. The CDR3 spans 13 residues. V lost 3 bases and J lost 6, with 11 bases in between. CDR1 is KGHSH, CDR2 LQKENI, per germline. The CDR3 coding sequence is TGTGCCAGCTCACCGAGGCAGGAGGATGGCTACACCTTC. Translation gives CASSPRQEDGYTF.

This chain links TRBV19 with TRBJ1-1; no clear D gene. V dropped 11 bases and J dropped 0 bases, with 16 bases sitting between them. This CDR3 contains 14 residues. Germline CDR1 reads LNHDA; CDR2 reads SQIVND (reference sequence). As DNA, the CDR3 is TGTGCCTCAACCCGGGAACCGATGAACACTGAAGCTTTCTTT. It encodes CASTREPMNTEAFF. Full variable domain (missing parts from reference TRBV19 and TRBJ1-1): DGGITQSPKYLFRKEGQNVTLSCEQNLNHDAMYWYRQDPGQGLRLIYYSQIVNDFQKGDIAEGYSVSREKKESFPLTVTSAQKNPTAFYLCASTREPMNTEAFFGQGTRLTVV.

With respect to this clonotype: A single base separates this from a much larger clone, so it may be a read error. The V and J genes are TRBV2 and TRBJ2-5; TRBD1 matches at 9 bases. The CDR3 runs 16 residues. Germline CDR1 is SNHLY and CDR2 is FYNNEI. The CDR3: CASKGTGWGAQDTQYF. The CDR3 DNA reads as TGTGCCAGCAAAGGGACAGGGTGGGGGGCCCAAGATACCCAGTACTTC.

The chain joins TRBV4-3 to TRBJ1-2; 10 nucleotides line up with TRBD1. Germline-derived CDR1 and CDR2 are LGHNA and YSLEER. CDR3 length: 16 residues. V lost 0 bases, J lost 6 bases, and 7 bases stayed unmatched. CDR3 sequence reads: CASSQDLRGTGDGYTF. The DNA for the CDR3 is TGCGCCAGCAGCCAAGATCTCAGGGGGACAGGGGATGGCTACACCTTC.

This clonotype was detected only once. The rearrangement links TRBV4-3 to TRBJ1-1; 8 nucleotides align to TRBD1. V was clipped by 1 base and J by 4 bases; unmatched bases: 11. CDR3 length equals 17 residues. Germline V gene lookup returns CDR1 LGHNA and CDR2 YSLEER. The CDR3 spells CASSQARNWDRSTEAFF. CDR3 in DNA: TGCGCCAGCAGCCAAGCTCGAAACTGGGACAGGTCCACTGAAGCTTTCTTT.

Worth noting for this clonotype: This may stem from a read error, because a much larger clone lies one nucleotide away. This chain connects TRBV30 to TRBJ2-2, with D uncertain. Germline CDR1 reads GTSNPN; CDR2 reads SVGIG (reference sequence). The CDR3 is 12 residues long. In DNA form, the CDR3 reads TGTGCCTGGAATCAGAACGCCGGGGAGCTGTTTTTT. It encodes CAWNQNAGELFF.

There are many counts of this clonotype. The chain joins TRBV7-8 to TRBJ2-1; D possibly uses TRBD1 or TRBD2 (7 bases each). The germline CDR1 and CDR2 sequences are SGHVS and FQNEAQ. The CDR3 length is 18 residues. The V end was cut by 2 bases, the J end by 4 bases, with 21 bases between. The CDR3 bases are TGTGCCAGCAGCTTATTGGGAGGGGGCGCCCCCCGTTACAATGAGCAGTTCTTC. Its translation is CASSLLGGGAPRYNEQFF.

This clonotype occurred many times. This chain connects TRBV15 to TRBJ1-5; a weak D match, TRBD1 (5 bases). This CDR3 spans 14 amino acids. Germline values: CDR1 LNHNV, CDR2 YYDKDF (reference sequence). Trimming shortened V by 4 bases and J by 3 bases, and 10 bases separated the two germline ends. CDR3 loop: CATSNYRSNQPQHF. The CDR3 DNA sequence: TGTGCCACCAGCAATTACAGGTCCAATCAGCCCCAGCATTTT. The whole variable domain, remainder taken from reference TRBV15 and TRBJ1-5, is DAMVIQNPRYQVTQFGKPVTLSCSQTLNHNVMYWYQQKSSQAPKLLFHYYDKDFNNEADTPDNFQSRRPNTSFCFLDIRSPGLGDTAMYLCATSNYRSNQPQHFGDGTRLSIL.

Many counts were recorded for this clonotype. The V call is TRBV30, the J call TRBJ2-7; tentative D call: TRBD2 (8 bases). The CDR3 has 13 amino acids. Trimming cost V 2 bases and J 7 bases, with 15 bases left between them. Germline CDR1 reads GTSNPN; CDR2 reads SVGIG (reference sequence). The CDR3 is CAWSTGGTVEQYF. The CDR3 coding sequence is TGTGCCTGGAGTACGGGAGGGACAGTTGAGCAGTACTTC.

V gene TRBV20-1 combines with J gene TRBJ2-7; possibly TRBD1 or TRBD2 for D (5 bases each). The V end lost 0 bases, the J end lost 0 bases, and 12 bases lay between the germline ends. Germline V lookup: CDR1 DFQATT, CDR2 SNEGSKA (reference sequence). The CDR3 spans 15 residues. CDR3 bases: TGCAGTGCTAGAGATTTCCGGGACCACTCCTACGAGCAGTACTTC. Translated: CSARDFRDHSYEQYF.

This clonotype was recorded only once. The J gene is TRBJ2-1, the V gene TRBV11-2; no clear D gene. Germline CDR1 reads SGHAT; CDR2 reads FQNNGV. V was trimmed by 1 base and J by 0 bases, leaving 16 bases between them. This CDR3 region has 18 residues. CDR3 amino acids: CASSLVRTAASSYNEQFF. CDR3 in DNA: TGTGCCAGCAGCTTAGTAAGGACGGCGGCGAGCTCCTACAATGAGCAGTTCTTC.

Concerning this clonotype: A far bigger clonotype differs at one base, so this is likely a read error. This chain connects TRBV7-2 to TRBJ1-6; D remains unclear. The germline V gene has CDR1 SGHTA and CDR2 FQGNSA. V dropped 5 bases and J dropped 9 bases, with 17 bases sitting between them. This CDR3 region has 15 residues. The CDR3 DNA is TGTGCCAGCAGCCACGCGTCAGGAGCGAGTTCACCCCTCCACTTT. Protein product: CASSHASGASSPLHF.

This chain links TRBV19 with TRBJ1-4; D gene unclear. The germline gives CDR1 LNHDA, CDR2 SQIVND (reference sequence). V was clipped by 6 bases and J by 0 bases, with 8 bases between them. There are 14 residues in the CDR3. The CDR3 loop is CASRTRATNEKLFF. The CDR3 DNA sequence: TGTGCCAGTAGGACTCGTGCAACTAATGAAAAACTGTTTTTT.

This clonotype has a count of ten or more. The chain links TRBV3-1 to TRBJ2-3, with D unresolved. Trimming shortened V by 3 bases and J by 0 bases, and 10 bases separated the two germline ends. The CDR3 sequence is 15 residues long. Per the germline V gene, CDR1 is LGHDT and CDR2 is YNNKEL (reference sequence). The chain's CDR3 is CASSHGGSSTDTQYF. The CDR3 DNA sequence: TGTGCCAGCAGCCACGGCGGTTCGAGCACAGATACGCAGTATTTT.

Only a few counts were recorded for this clonotype. This sequence may be a read error, since a much larger clone differs from it by one base. The V call is TRBV27, the J call TRBJ2-1; tentatively, D is TRBD2 (5 bases). Trimming shortened V by 3 bases and J by 4 bases, and 16 bases separated the two germline ends. CDR3 length: 16 residues. The germline gives CDR1 MNHEY, CDR2 SMNVEV (reference sequence). CDR3 in DNA: TGTGCCAGCAGTTTCACCCAAGCGGTTTCATACAATGAGCAGTTCTTC. It translates to CASSFTQAVSYNEQFF.